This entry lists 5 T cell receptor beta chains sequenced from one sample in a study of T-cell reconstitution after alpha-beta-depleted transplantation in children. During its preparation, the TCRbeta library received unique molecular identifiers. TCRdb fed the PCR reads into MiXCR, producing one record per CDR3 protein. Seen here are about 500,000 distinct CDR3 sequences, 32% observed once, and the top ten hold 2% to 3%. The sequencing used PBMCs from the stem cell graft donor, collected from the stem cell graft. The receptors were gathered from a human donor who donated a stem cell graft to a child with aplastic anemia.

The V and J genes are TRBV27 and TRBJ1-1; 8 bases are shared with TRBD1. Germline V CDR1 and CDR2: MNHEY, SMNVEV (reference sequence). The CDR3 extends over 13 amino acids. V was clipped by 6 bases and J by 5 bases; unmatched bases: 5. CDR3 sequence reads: CASRKTGETEAFF. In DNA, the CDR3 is TGTGCCAGCAGAAAGACAGGGGAGACTGAAGCTTTCTTT.

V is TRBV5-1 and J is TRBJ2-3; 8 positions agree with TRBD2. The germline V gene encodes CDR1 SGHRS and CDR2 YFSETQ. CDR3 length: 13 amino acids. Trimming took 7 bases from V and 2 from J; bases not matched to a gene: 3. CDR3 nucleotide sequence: TGCGCCAGCGCGGGGGGACCCACAGATACGCAGTATTTT. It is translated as CASAGGPTDTQYF.

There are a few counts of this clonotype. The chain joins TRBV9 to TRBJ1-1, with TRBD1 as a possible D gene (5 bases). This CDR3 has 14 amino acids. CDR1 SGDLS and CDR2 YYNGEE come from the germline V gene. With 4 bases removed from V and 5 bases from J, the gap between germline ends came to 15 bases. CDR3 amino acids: CASSPISGGTEAFF. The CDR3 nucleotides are TGTGCCAGCAGCCCCATCTCGGGGGGAACTGAAGCTTTCTTT.

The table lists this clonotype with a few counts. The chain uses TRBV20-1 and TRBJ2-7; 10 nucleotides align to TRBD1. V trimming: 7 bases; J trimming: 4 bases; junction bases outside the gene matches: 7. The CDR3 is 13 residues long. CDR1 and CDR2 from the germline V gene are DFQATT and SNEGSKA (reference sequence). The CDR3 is CSVEPGQGYEQYF. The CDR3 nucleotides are TGCAGTGTCGAACCGGGACAGGGGTACGAGCAGTACTTC.

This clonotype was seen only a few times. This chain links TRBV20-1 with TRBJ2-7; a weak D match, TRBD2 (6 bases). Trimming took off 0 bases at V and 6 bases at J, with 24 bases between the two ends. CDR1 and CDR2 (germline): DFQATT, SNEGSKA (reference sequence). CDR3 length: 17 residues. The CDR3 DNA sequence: TGCAGTGCTAGAGATCGGTCGCCCCTAGCGAACGGGGGCGAGCAGTACGTC. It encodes CSARDRSPLANGGEQYV.